Included here is one T cell receptor (beta chain) sequence, with context. Its specificity is unknown. These data originate in a study of T cells in localized non-small cell lung cancer. Overall study results and limits: An association was observed between higher blood T cell density and longer overall survival.

This CDR3 contains 15 residues. Only in-frame clones appear in the TCRdb table, and some are missing; sequencing was by immunoSEQ multiplex PCR. The sample yields 31,000 or so clones, about 89% seen once. The chain has TRBV21-1 and TRBJ1-2; TRBD1 was called by the table and not checked on the DNA. TRBV21-1 is classified as a pseudogene. The sequences come from peripheral blood, collected before any cancer treatment. The receptor was derived from a female donor older than 55 with stage I lung adenocarcinoma. The CDR3 protein is CASTLKADRVRGYTF. DNA of the CDR3: TGTGCCAGCACCTTAAAGGCAGACAGGGTAAGGGGCTACACCTTC.